The 18 T cell receptor beta chains given below trace back to one sample, sequenced in a study of cytomegalovirus exposure and HLA in healthy donors (dated by TCRdb to about 2017). Libraries were constructed by the immunoSEQ multiplex PCR assay. In TCRdb, the immuneACCESS table is reduced to in-frame sequences with V and J assigned. These tables do not hold every clone; where another copy was compared, an unresolved V gene accounts for under half, and the others remain unexplained. The sample table records 240,000 or so clones; around 87% of these occur just once. 0.95% to 1.5% of the sample is held by the ten biggest clonotypes. The sequencing input was PBMCs. Receptors originate from a woman in her thirties in good health and CMV-seropositive.

The chain has TRBV27 and TRBJ2-7; 7 nucleotides align to TRBD1. This CDR3 is 14 amino acids long. V was pared by 6 bases and J by 6 bases, with 11 bases of the junction left unmatched. The germline V gene has CDR1 MNHEY and CDR2 SMNVEV (reference sequence). The CDR3 bases are TGTGCCAGCAGCTGGACAGGCCCCCCGGTCGAGCAGTACTTC. It specifies CASSWTGPPVEQYF.

The chain is built from TRBV9 and TRBJ2-1; TRBD2 agrees at 12 bases. The CDR3 is 19 amino acids. Germline CDR1 is SGDLS and CDR2 is YYNGEE. Trimming cost V 1 base and J 7 bases; bases outside gene matches: 15. CDR3 in amino acids: CASSVYALQTSGSRNEQFF. CDR3 DNA: TGTGCCAGCAGCGTATATGCCCTTCAGACTAGCGGGAGTAGGAATGAGCAGTTCTTC.

The V gene is TRBV19, the J gene TRBJ2-2, with D perhaps TRBD1 (5 bases). The CDR3 runs to 12 residues. CDR1 and CDR2 (germline): LNHDA, SQIVND (reference sequence). Trimming took off 5 bases at V and 6 bases at J, with 7 bases between the two ends. CDR3 nucleotide sequence: TGTGCCAGTAGTTACAGGCCCGGGGAGCTGTTTTTT. This sequence encodes CASSYRPGELFF.

The V and J genes are TRBV27 and TRBJ2-7; TRBD2 agrees at 9 bases. This CDR3 contains 14 residues. Germline CDR1 is MNHEY and CDR2 is SMNVEV (reference sequence). Losses at the gene ends were 6 bases for V and 4 bases for J; bases not matched to a gene: 7. CDR3 sequence (DNA): TGTGCCAGCAGAGATAGCGGGAGCGGATACGAGCAGTACTTC. Amino acids: CASRDSGSGYEQYF.

V usage is TRBV27 and J usage is TRBJ2-2, with D hard to call. V was pared by 3 bases and J by 3 bases, with 5 bases between. The CDR3 length is 13 residues. Germline CDR1 MNHEY, CDR2 SMNVEV (reference sequence). The CDR3 sequence is CASSFGYTGELFF. In DNA, the CDR3 is TGTGCCAGCAGTTTCGGGTACACCGGGGAGCTGTTTTTT.

The gene calls are TRBV28 and TRBJ2-7; D might be TRBD2 (6 bases). CDR3 length: 13 amino acids. V lost 5 bases, J lost 0 bases, and 8 bases lay in between. Germline loops: CDR1 MDHEN, CDR2 SYDVKM. CDR3 DNA sequence: TGTGCCAGCAGTCCGGGGGACTCCTACGAGCAGTACTTC. It encodes CASSPGDSYEQYF.

This chain joins TRBV19 and TRBJ2-7, with 12 positions matching TRBD2. The J segment lost 0 bases and the V segment lost 6 bases, leaving 3 bases of the junction unmatched. The CDR3 is 15 amino acids. From germline, CDR1 is LNHDA and CDR2 SQIVND (reference sequence). CDR3 in amino acids: CASRTSGGASYEQYF. The CDR3 DNA is TGTGCCAGTAGGACTAGCGGGGGTGCCTCCTACGAGCAGTACTTC.

This chain connects TRBV6-6 to TRBJ1-5; TRBD1 matches 7 bases. The CDR3 totals 12 residues. Germline assignment: CDR1 MNHNY and CDR2 SVGAGI (reference sequence). V was pared by 4 bases and J by 11 bases, with 5 bases of the junction left unmatched. The CDR3 DNA sequence: TGTGCCAGCAGTTCGACAGGGATGACCCAGCATTTT. This codes for CASSSTGMTQHF.

This clone was recorded only once. The V call is TRBV29-1, the J call TRBJ2-5, with 8 bases matching TRBD2. V shed 7 bases, J shed 4 bases, and the junction held 5 bases outside the gene matches. The CDR3 totals 12 residues. From germline, CDR1 is SQVTM and CDR2 ANQGSEA. Here the CDR3 reads CSAGGGRETQYF. CDR3 DNA sequence: TGCAGCGCCGGGGGGGGTCGAGAGACCCAGTACTTC.

The chain combines TRBV11-2 with TRBJ2-7, with 8 bases identical to TRBD1. CDR3 length equals 19 residues. Trimming cost V 0 bases and J 6 bases; bases outside gene matches: 19. Germline lookup yields CDR1 SGHAT and CDR2 FQNNGV. The CDR3 here is CASSLDLMGVDRGRGEQYF. The CDR3 nucleotides are TGTGCCAGCAGCTTAGATTTGATGGGAGTCGACAGGGGTCGGGGCGAGCAGTACTTC. Using reference TRBV11-2 and TRBJ2-7 for the parts outside the CDR3, the full variable domain is EAGVAQSPRYKIIEKRQSVAFWCNPISGHATLYWYQQILGQGPKLLIQFQNNGVVDDSQLPKDRFSAERLKGVDSTLKIQPAKLEDSAVYLCASSLDLMGVDRGRGEQYFGPGTRLTVT.

The chain uses TRBV15 and TRBJ1-5; 10 nucleotides align to TRBD1. J gave up 6 bases and V 4 bases, and 6 bases lay outside the gene matches. CDR1 is LNHNV and CDR2 is YYDKDF in the germline V gene (reference sequence). CDR3 length: 15 amino acids. The CDR3, as DNA: TGTGCCACCAGCAATCCGGGACAGGGGATTCAGCCCCAGCATTTT. Encoded protein: CATSNPGQGIQPQHF.

The V and J genes are TRBV27 and TRBJ1-2; D gene unclear. V lost 0 bases, J lost 8 bases, and 16 bases lay in between. This CDR3 has 15 amino acids. The germline CDR1 and CDR2 sequences are MNHEY and SMNVEV (reference sequence). The CDR3 nucleotides read TGTGCCAGCAGTTTATCGAGTTGGGAGCTCGGGGGCTACACCTTC. The encoded protein is CASSLSSWELGGYTF.

J is TRBJ2-1 and V is TRBV2; D possibly corresponds to TRBD2 (6 bases). V shed 7 bases and J shed 8 bases, with 21 bases lying between them. The CDR3 is made up of 15 amino acids. The germline V gene has CDR1 SNHLY and CDR2 FYNNEI. The CDR3 DNA is TGTGCCAGCACCACACGGGACTCTGATGTGGATGAGCAGTTCTTC. Translated: CASTTRDSDVDEQFF.

The V and J genes are TRBV6-1 and TRBJ1-2, with 9 bases matching TRBD1. CDR1 MNHNS and CDR2 SASEGT come from the germline V gene. J gave up 1 base and V 2 bases, and 11 bases lay outside the gene matches. The CDR3 loop spans 18 amino acids. CDR3 amino acids: CASSEFISGTGFNYGYTF. The CDR3 region has the DNA TGTGCCAGCAGTGAATTCATCTCCGGGACAGGGTTTAACTATGGCTACACCTTC.

This chain uses TRBV7-9 with TRBJ1-1; no definite D call. The CDR3 sequence is 13 residues long. V was shortened by 2 bases and J by 1 base, with 5 bases between the two germline ends. The germline CDR1 and CDR2 sequences are SEHNR and FQNEAQ (reference sequence). The CDR3 nucleotides are TGTGCCAGCAGCTTACGGGGGAACACTGAAGCTTTCTTT. It encodes CASSLRGNTEAFF.

The V call is TRBV27, the J call TRBJ2-5; D might be TRBD1 (6 bases). The CDR3 is made up of 13 amino acids. Trimming removed 4 bases from V and 7 bases from J, with 13 bases in between. Per germline, CDR1 MNHEY and CDR2 SMNVEV (reference sequence). DNA for the CDR3: TGTGCCAGCAGTTATACAGGGTCTGGGACCCAGTACTTC. Protein sequence: CASSYTGSGTQYF.

The V and J genes are TRBV2 and TRBJ2-3; D gene ambiguous. This CDR3 region has 16 residues. V lost 5 bases, J lost 4 bases, and 19 bases lay in between. Germline lookup yields CDR1 SNHLY and CDR2 FYNNEI. The CDR3 bases are TGTGCCAGCAGTTCCCTATCGACTGGTGGCGCAGATACGCAGTATTTT. This encodes CASSSLSTGGADTQYF.

The chain links TRBV7-8 to TRBJ2-3, with D unclear. In germline, CDR1 is SGHVS, CDR2 FQNEAQ. The CDR3 extends over 15 amino acids. V was pared by 7 bases and J by 0 bases, with 14 bases between. The CDR3 sequence: CASKFRRVSTDTQYF. The CDR3 DNA reads TGTGCCAGCAAGTTCCGTCGGGTTAGCACAGATACGCAGTATTTT.